This T cell receptor (beta chain) is drawn from a study of CD8 T cells in Susac syndrome. The CD8+ and CD4+ T cells were isolated magnetically using a negative isolation approach, whereas the TEMRA cells were enriched by FACS. The ends were cut back, 2 bases at V and 4 bases at J, with 8 bases in the middle. CDR1 and CDR2 (germline): SQVTM, ANQGSEA. The CDR3 is 12 amino acids. Reverse transcription of roughly 0.5 to 1 ug RNA was carried out with random hexamers. In TCRdb, the immunoSEQ multiplex PCR reads were re-called with MiXCR into one record per CDR3 protein. The sample holds some 130,000 distinct CDR3 sequences, approximately 95% seen once.

The chain carries TRBV29-1 and TRBJ1-2; D is perhaps TRBD1 (5 bases). The source material was CD8+ T cells from PBMCs. This clonotype was sampled from a human donor with Susac syndrome. CDR3 amino acids: CSVEWGSYGYTF. Here the CDR3 DNA reads TGCAGCGTTGAATGGGGCAGCTATGGCTACACCTTC.